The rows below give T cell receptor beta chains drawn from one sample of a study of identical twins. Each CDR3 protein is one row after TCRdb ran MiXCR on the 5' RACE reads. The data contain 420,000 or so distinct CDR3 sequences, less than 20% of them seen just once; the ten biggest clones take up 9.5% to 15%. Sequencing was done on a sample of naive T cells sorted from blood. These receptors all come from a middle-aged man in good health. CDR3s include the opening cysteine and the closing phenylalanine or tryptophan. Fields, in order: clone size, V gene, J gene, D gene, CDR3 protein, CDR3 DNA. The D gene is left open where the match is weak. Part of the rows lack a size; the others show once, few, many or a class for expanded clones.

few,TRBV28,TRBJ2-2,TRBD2,CASRLAGANTGELFF,TGTGCCAGCAGACTAGCGGGAGCAAACACCGGGGAGCTGTTTTTT
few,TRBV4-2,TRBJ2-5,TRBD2,CASSPRGLADQETQYF,TGTGCCAGCAGCCCCCGGGGACTAGCGGATCAAGAGACCCAGTACTTC
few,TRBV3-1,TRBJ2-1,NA,CASSQVGSGVRNEQFF,TGTGCCAGCAGCCAAGTCGGGAGCGGTGTGCGCAATGAGCAGTTCTTC
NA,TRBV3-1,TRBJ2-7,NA,CASSQGGHYEQYF,TGTGCCAGCAGCCAAGGGGGTCACTACGAGCAGTACTTC
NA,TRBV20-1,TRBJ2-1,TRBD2,CSARSGTSGYNEQFF,TGCAGTGCTAGATCCGGGACTAGCGGCTACAATGAGCAGTTCTTC
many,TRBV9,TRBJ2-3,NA,CASSLEGRTTDTQYF,TGTGCCAGCAGTCTGGAGGGACGGACGACAGATACGCAGTATTTT
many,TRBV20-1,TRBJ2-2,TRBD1,CSATRDRVTGELFF,TGCAGTGCGACTCGGGACAGGGTCACCGGGGAGCTGTTTTTT
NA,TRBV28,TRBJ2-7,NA,CASSSSGVRDEQYF,NA
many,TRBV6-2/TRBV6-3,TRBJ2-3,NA,CASSYPTDTQYF,TGTGCCAGCAGTTACCCGACAGATACGCAGTATTTT
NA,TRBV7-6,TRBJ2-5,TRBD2,CASSLVPVSSGRAPVETQYF,TGTGCCAGCAGCTTAGTGCCGGTGTCTAGCGGGAGGGCCCCGGTAGAGACCCAGTACTTC
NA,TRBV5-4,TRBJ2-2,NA,CASSPQGASANTGELFF,TGTGCCAGCAGCCCCCAGGGTGCTTCTGCGAACACCGGGGAGCTGTTTTTT
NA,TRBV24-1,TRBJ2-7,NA,CATSDPRGGGYEQYF,TGTGCCACCAGTGATCCACGCGGGGGCGGATACGAGCAGTACTTC